Here is one T cell receptor beta chain with its context. Its specific antigen is unknown. Base-call qualities are not available, and no considerably larger clone is one nucleotide away. The V and J ends are trimmed by 2 bases and 7 bases, leaving 20 bases between them. From the germline V gene (reference sequence), CDR1 is LGHDT and CDR2 is YNNKEL. Inclusive of the bounding cysteine and phenylalanine, the CDR3 is 16 residues long. Only the CDR3 DNA stays, 48 bases, in frame from base 1. This record belongs to a study of response to subunit inactivated influenza vaccine (dated by TCRdb to the late 2010s). A note on the overall study: The study used deep quantitative T cell receptor repertoire profiling to track responses to a trivalent subunit inactivated influenza vaccine.

The study at large found these results: The authors suggested that each seasonal influenza vaccination may recruit only a limited number of new T cells.

The library was produced with RT-PCR. Sequencing used an Illumina HiSeq 2500. TCRdb reworked the public reads: Q25 trimming with fastp, MiXCR clone assembly, productive beta chains retained. Rows matching on CDR3 protein sequence are summarized as one entry with the most common DNA and genes. In this sample the table shows roughly 500,000 distinct CDR3 sequences, approximately 24% of which occur a single time. The biggest ten clones account for approximately 3% of the sample. A further study also used this sample, focusing on T cells expressing NK-cell markers. That second report states: TCR beta cDNA libraries were made by 5'RACE template switching that added a universal primer site and unique molecular identifiers. Three sorted T-cell subsets (CD3+CD56+NKG2C+, CD3+CD56+NKG2C- and CD3+CD56-NKG2C+) from under ten donors had their TCR beta-chain repertoires profiled. Among the eight sequenced donors, seven were HCMV-seropositive and one was HCMV-seronegative. To restrict sorting to alphabetaTCR-expressing T cells, an anti-gammadeltaTCR antibody was added in several experiments. In over 5 donors, the dominant CD3+CD56+NKG2C+ clonotypes were among the top 10 CD8+ clonotypes and accounted for about 1.0-7.5% of CD8+ T cells. Those dominant clonotypes were again the most abundant among CD3+CD56-NKG2C+ cells in four donors, at roughly 25-60.1%. Whether the expanded NKG2C-expressing T cell clones were specific for HCMV antigens remained unclear. The eight sequenced donors were randomly selected healthy volunteers, three men and five women. A commercial ELISA kit detecting HCMV-specific IgG in serum was used to determine HCMV serostatus. Ficoll density gradient centrifugation was used to isolate peripheral blood mononuclear cells from blood. CD4+ and CD8+ T cells were isolated from PBMC by magnetic immunoseparation with Miltenyi isolation kits. cDNA synthesis was primed from the TCR beta constant segment and was followed by two successive PCR amplification steps. Illumina HiSeq 2000/2500, MiSeq or NextSeq was used to sequence libraries as 2 x 150 bp reads. MIGEC handled demultiplexing of the reads and grouping by UMI, while MiTCR was used to assemble and quantify clonotypes. To exclude erroneous sequences, only TCR cDNA sequences supported by at least two reads were retained. The tcR package was used for downstream repertoire analysis, with clonotypes matched between fractions based on CDR3 nucleotide sequence plus V segment. Antigen specificity was annotated against VDJdb with VDJmatch, allowing one amino acid substitution in CDR3.

The specimen was CD4+ T cells sorted from PBMCs, collected about 11 days after vaccination. This clonotype was obtained from a man in his fifties who received an inactivated influenza vaccine. Donor details come from another sample of the same person, matched by shared clones. The chain is made from TRBV3-1 and TRBJ2-5; tentative D gene TRBD2, with 6 bases matching. The DNA sequence is as follows: TGTGCCAGCAGCCAATCCCCAGGAGGAGGCGGGGTGACCCAGTACTTC. It specifies CASSQSPGGGGVTQYF.